The 26 T cell receptor beta chains below all came from one sample that was sequenced in a study of CD8 T cells in ankylosing spondylitis. In TCRdb, the 5' RACE reads were re-called with MiXCR into one record per CDR3 protein. Counted here are about 260,000 distinct CDR3 sequences, about 19% occurring once; the ten biggest clones make up about 8.2%. Sequencing used blood, either unsorted or a sorted T cell fraction (not recorded which). Receptors originate from a male donor with ankylosing spondylitis or in good health (not recorded which).

The chain employs TRBV28 and TRBJ1-4; D might be TRBD1 (6 bases). The germline V gene encodes CDR1 MDHEN and CDR2 SYDVKM. Trimming took off 5 bases at V and 8 bases at J, with 18 bases between the two ends. The CDR3 consists of 15 residues. CDR3 sequence reads: CASSAGGPPAEKLFF. The CDR3 coding sequence is TGTGCCAGCAGTGCCGGGGGCCCCCCGGCGGAAAAACTGTTTTTT.

The rearrangement uses TRBV9 and TRBJ2-5; 8 bases fit TRBD2. There are 16 residues in the CDR3. The germline V gene encodes CDR1 SGDLS and CDR2 YYNGEE. The trim removed 0 bases at V and 4 bases at J, leaving 8 bases unmatched. In DNA form, the CDR3 reads TGTGCCAGCAGCGTAGCTGTAGCGGGGATGGGAGAGACCCAGTACTTC. This encodes CASSVAVAGMGETQYF.

This clonotype was found many times. The rearrangement links TRBV20-1 to TRBJ2-5; D is unclear. The CDR3 covers 12 residues. Germline CDR1 DFQATT, CDR2 SNEGSKA (reference sequence). V was pared by 3 bases and J by 2 bases, with 7 bases between. In DNA form, the CDR3 reads TGCAGTGCTAGTTGGATACAAGAGACCCAGTACTTC. Amino acid sequence: CSASWIQETQYF.

This clonotype was counted between two and nine times. J is TRBJ2-2 and V is TRBV4-2, with 12 bases fitting TRBD2. The V gene's germline CDR1 is LGHNA and CDR2 YNFKEQ. V was pared by 4 bases and J by 4 bases, with 7 bases of the junction left unmatched. There are 17 residues in the CDR3. CDR3 sequence reads: CASSPDPGLAGTGELFF. CDR3 nucleotides: TGTGCCAGCAGCCCAGATCCGGGACTAGCGGGCACCGGGGAGCTGTTTTTT.

The chain has TRBV5-1 and TRBJ2-1; possibly TRBD1 for D (6 bases). Germline assignment: CDR1 SGHRS and CDR2 YFSETQ. This CDR3 contains 16 residues. With 0 bases removed from V and 10 bases from J, the gap between germline ends came to 20 bases. The CDR3 loop reads CASSLVPDRGVGEQFF. As DNA, the CDR3 is TGCGCCAGCAGCTTGGTTCCGGACAGAGGGGTTGGGGAGCAGTTCTTC.

The genes are TRBV28 and TRBJ1-5; D is perhaps TRBD1 (6 bases). V lost 5 bases and J lost 1, with 12 bases in between. The length of the CDR3 is 15 residues. Germline loops: CDR1 MDHEN, CDR2 SYDVKM. The CDR3 sequence is CASSHPQGSNQPQHF. The CDR3 nucleotides are TGTGCCAGCAGTCACCCCCAGGGGAGCAATCAGCCCCAGCATTTT. Full variable domain (remainder filled in from reference TRBV28 and TRBJ1-5): DVKVTQSSRYLVKRTGEKVFLECVQDMDHENMFWYRQDPGLGLRLIYFSYDVKMKEKGDIPEGYSVSREKKERFSLILESASTNQTSMYLCASSHPQGSNQPQHFGDGTRLSIL.

This clonotype appeared many times. The rearrangement uses TRBV20-1 and TRBJ2-2; unclear D gene. There are 11 residues in the CDR3. Deletions cut 2 bases from V and 6 bases from J, with 4 bases between. Germline CDR1 reads DFQATT; CDR2 reads SNEGSKA (reference sequence). Here the CDR3 DNA reads TGCAGTGCTAGACACTCCGGGGAGCTGTTTTTT. Translated, it gives CSARHSGELFF.

This chain joins TRBV20-1 and TRBJ2-5; D remains unclear. Germline V gene lookup returns CDR1 DFQATT and CDR2 SNEGSKA (reference sequence). V lost 8 bases and J 5 bases, leaving 15 bases between the germline ends. The CDR3 loop spans 12 amino acids. The CDR3 reads CSPILDGETQYF. CDR3 sequence (DNA): TGCAGTCCGATCTTAGATGGGGAGACCCAGTACTTC.

This clonotype was observed a handful of times. The rearrangement links TRBV20-1 to TRBJ2-3; possible D gene TRBD1, 6 bases. Trimming cost V 5 bases and J 3 bases, with 9 bases left between them. The germline CDR1 and CDR2 sequences are DFQATT and SNEGSKA (reference sequence). The CDR3 is 12 residues long. The chain's CDR3 is CSAATGTDTQYF. The DNA for the CDR3 is TGCAGTGCTGCTACAGGGACAGATACGCAGTATTTT.

This clonotype was seen ten or more times. V usage is TRBV12-3 or TRBV12-4 and J usage is TRBJ1-5; no clear D. The CDR3 is made up of 14 amino acids. Trimming pared 8 bases from V and 0 bases from J, leaving 11 bases between. Written as DNA, the CDR3 is TGTGCCAGCGGAGACGGTTATAGCAATCAGCCCCAGCATTTT. Encoded protein: CASGDGYSNQPQHF.

This clonotype showed up many times. This chain joins TRBV6-5 and TRBJ1-2; D is perhaps TRBD1 (5 bases). The CDR3 contains 15 residues. Looked up from germline, CDR1 is MNHEY and CDR2 is SVGAGI. Trimming cost V 2 bases and J 2 bases, with 12 bases left between them. Here the CDR3 reads CASSYPGAGNYGYTF. CDR3 sequence (DNA): TGTGCCAGCAGTTACCCCGGGGCAGGGAACTATGGCTACACCTTC.

This clonotype has more than one count but fewer than ten. The J gene is TRBJ1-5, the V gene TRBV21-1; the D call of TRBD1 is as the table states it, not checked on the DNA. TRBV21-1 is given as a pseudogene. This CDR3 has 15 amino acids. The CDR3 region has the DNA TGTGCCAGCAGATCGGAGCCCCGACCCAATCAGCCCCAGCATTTT. Amino acids: CASRSEPRPNQPQHF.

The chain has TRBV20-1 and TRBJ2-6, with a tentative D call TRBD1 (6 bases). Germline CDR1 DFQATT, CDR2 SNEGSKA (reference sequence). The CDR3 covers 14 residues. V lost 7 bases to trimming and J lost 0 bases, with 10 bases between them. CDR3 coding DNA: TGCAGTGTCACAGGGAACTCTGGGGCCAACGTCCTGACTTTC. It translates to CSVTGNSGANVLTF.

J is TRBJ1-5 and V is TRBV3-1; 7 nucleotides match TRBD1. The CDR3 length is 14 residues. J lost 2 bases, V lost 4 bases, and 2 bases had no gene match. Per germline, CDR1 LGHDT and CDR2 YNNKEL (reference sequence). The CDR3 coding sequence is TGTGCCAGCAGCCGAGGACAGGGCAATCAGCCCCAGCATTTT. Its protein product is CASSRGQGNQPQHF.

The sample holds a few counts of this clonotype. This rearrangement joins TRBV5-1 to TRBJ1-6; D call uncertain. With 0 bases removed from V and 5 bases from J, the gap between germline ends came to 9 bases. CDR1 is SGHRS, CDR2 YFSETQ, per germline. The CDR3 runs to 15 residues. The CDR3 DNA reads TGCGCCAGCAGCTTGGCGGGGTGGGATAATTCACCCCTCCACTTT. Residues: CASSLAGWDNSPLHF.

V usage is TRBV29-1 and J usage is TRBJ2-7, with 8 bases aligning to TRBD1. The J segment lost 0 bases and the V segment lost 0 bases, leaving 10 bases of the junction unmatched. Germline V gives CDR1 SQVTM, CDR2 ANQGSEA. This CDR3 comprises 17 residues. In nucleotides, the CDR3 is TGCAGCGTTGAAGACCAAGTGGACAGGGAACCCTCCTACGAGCAGTACGTC. Its translation: CSVEDQVDREPSYEQYV.

This chain joins TRBV12-3 or TRBV12-4 and TRBJ2-1; D is unclear. This CDR3 has 12 residues. Between the trimmed V and J ends, which lost 6 bases and 10 bases, there was a span of 13 bases. CDR3 nucleotide sequence: TGTGCCAGCAGCCACGGGTCCCCCGAGCAGTTCTTC. Encoded protein: CASSHGSPEQFF.

With regard to this clonotype: A junction boundary mismatches the germline segment, possibly from a read error. The chain recombines TRBV2 with TRBJ2-1; D remains ambiguous. Germline V gives CDR1 SNHLY, CDR2 FYNNEI. CDR3 length: 13 residues. CDR3 sequence: CASIRLSYNAQFF. Written as DNA, the CDR3 is TGTGCCAGCATCCGATTGAGTTACAATGCGCAGTTCTTC.

This clonotype was seen repeatedly, ten times or more. V gene TRBV5-1 combines with J gene TRBJ1-2; D may be TRBD1 (5 bases). Germline loops: CDR1 SGHRS, CDR2 YFSETQ. The CDR3 is 13 residues long. Trimming stripped 0 bases from V and 3 bases from J, with 6 bases between. The CDR3 reads CASSLARDYGYTF. CDR3 coding DNA: TGCGCCAGCAGCTTGGCCAGGGACTATGGCTACACCTTC.

As concerns this clonotype: Since a much larger clone is just one base distant, this may be a read error. The chain recombines TRBV20-1 with TRBJ2-7; D is ambiguous. CDR1 is DFQATT, CDR2 SNEGSKA, per germline (reference sequence). The CDR3 sequence is 12 residues long. The DNA of the CDR3 is TGCAGTGCTAGACCCCGATCCGAGGAGCAGCACGTC. Its protein is CSARPRSEEQHV.

V gene TRBV3-1 combines with J gene TRBJ1-4; D ambiguous. V was pared by 4 bases and J by 8 bases, with 14 bases between. Germline V gene lookup returns CDR1 LGHDT and CDR2 YNNKEL (reference sequence). The CDR3 totals 14 residues. The CDR3 is CASSPSGNYEKLFF. In DNA, the CDR3 is TGTGCCAGCAGCCCCTCCGGGAATTACGAAAAACTGTTTTTT.

This clonotype was detected a few times. This chain links TRBV3-1 with TRBJ1-2; 10 bases agree with TRBD1. Losses at the gene ends were 4 bases for V and 3 bases for J; bases not matched to a gene: 2. Germline CDR1 and CDR2: LGHDT and YNNKEL (reference sequence). This CDR3 is 14 amino acids long. In DNA, the CDR3 is TGTGCCAGCAGCCGTGGACAGGGGGACTATGGCTACACCTTC. Protein product: CASSRGQGDYGYTF.

Only a few counts were recorded for this clonotype. The V call is TRBV6-5, the J call TRBJ1-5; a possible D gene is TRBD1 (6 bases). Per the germline V gene, CDR1 is MNHEY and CDR2 is SVGAGI. CDR3 length equals 15 residues. Between the trimmed V and J ends, which lost 4 bases and 0 bases, there was a span of 10 bases. The CDR3, as DNA: TGTGCCAGCAGTTTGGACAGATATAGCAATCAGCCCCAGCATTTT. Translated: CASSLDRYSNQPQHF.

For the CDR3, the DNA is TGCAGTCCTCTGGGGATAAATAATTCACCCCTCCACTTT. Protein sequence: CSPLGINNSPLHF. V and J are TRBV20-1 and TRBJ1-6; D gene uncertain. The ends were cut back, 8 bases at V and 5 bases at J, with 13 bases in the middle. Germline V lookup: CDR1 DFQATT, CDR2 SNEGSKA (reference sequence). The CDR3 is 13 amino acids.

This clonotype was picked up many times. The chain carries TRBV12-3 or TRBV12-4 and TRBJ2-7; TRBD1 or TRBD2 may be the D gene (5 bases each). The V end was cut by 3 bases, the J end by 2 bases, with 8 bases between. CDR3 length: 13 amino acids. In DNA, the CDR3 is TGTGCCAGCAGTTTTGGGGGAACCTACGAGCAGTACGTC. It translates to CASSFGGTYEQYV.

This clonotype has a count of ten or more. The chain is built from TRBV6-5 and TRBJ1-3; D is ambiguous. CDR1 and CDR2 from the germline V gene are MNHEY and SVGAGI. The CDR3 is made up of 11 amino acids. The V and J ends lost 6 bases and 2 bases respectively, with 2 bases between them. The CDR3 region has the DNA TGTGCCAGCAGCGCTGGAAACACCATATATTTT. Translated: CASSAGNTIYF.